The 19 T cell receptor beta chains given below trace back to one sample, sequenced in a study of T cell repertoires in cytomegalovirus infection. Antigens of these TCRs are unknown. TCRdb ran MiXCR on the reads and lists one entry per CDR3 protein. The sample lists 900,000 to 950,000 distinct CDR3 sequences; 31% were seen once. Sequenced here: cultured CD8+ T cells from PBMCs, sampled from culture after CMV antigen stimulation. These TCRs come from a human donor in good health (CMV status not recorded). Some clones in this sample may be carry-over from other donors' samples.

This clonotype was seen more than once but under ten times. The J gene is TRBJ2-1, the V gene TRBV4-1; possible D gene TRBD1, 5 bases. Trimming shortened V by 3 bases and J by 3 bases, and 21 bases separated the two germline ends. Germline V CDR1 and CDR2: MGHRA, YSYEKL. The CDR3 has 18 amino acids. The CDR3 bases are TGCGCCAGCAGCCAGGCTCCCCGACAGAACACGTTCTACAATGAGCAGTTCTTC. Its protein product is CASSQAPRQNTFYNEQFF.

The rearrangement links TRBV24-1 to TRBJ2-1; D uncertain. Germline values: CDR1 KGHDR, CDR2 SFDVKD. The CDR3 totals 16 residues. V lost 3 bases and J lost 3, with 14 bases in between. The CDR3 DNA reads TGTGCCACCAGTGATAAACACGCACCCAACTACAATGAGCAGTTCTTC. This translates into CATSDKHAPNYNEQFF.

This clonotype came up once. J is TRBJ2-7 and V is TRBV5-6; tentatively, D is TRBD1 (6 bases). The CDR3 loop spans 13 amino acids. V lost 4 bases to trimming and J lost 6 bases, with 14 bases between them. Per germline, CDR1 SGHDT and CDR2 YYEEEE. CDR3 DNA sequence: TGTGCCAGCAGCCTCGGACAGCACGGCGAGCAGTACTTC. It is translated as CASSLGQHGEQYF.

This clonotype was counted many times. The chain combines TRBV12-3 or TRBV12-4 with TRBJ2-1; D perhaps matches TRBD1 (6 bases). CDR3 size: 14 residues. V dropped 4 bases and J dropped 6 bases, with 13 bases sitting between them. The CDR3 bases are TGTGCCAGCAGTTCTACAGGGAATCTCAATGAGCAGTTCTTC. Protein: CASSSTGNLNEQFF.

The V and J genes are TRBV10-2 and TRBJ1-5, with a tentative D call TRBD1 (5 bases). The V gene's germline CDR1 is WSHSY and CDR2 SAAADI. V was clipped by 8 bases and J by 2 bases, with 13 bases between them. This CDR3 is built from 14 residues. CDR3 amino acids: CASQAGRGNQPQHF. The CDR3 DNA reads TGCGCCAGCCAAGCAGGGAGAGGCAATCAGCCCCAGCATTTT.

The chain combines TRBV20-1 with TRBJ1-5, with TRBD1 matching 11 bases. CDR3 length: 16 residues. The V and J ends lost 5 bases and 8 bases, in that order; junction bases with no gene match: 14. CDR1 DFQATT and CDR2 SNEGSKA come from the germline V gene (reference sequence). The CDR3 DNA reads TGCAGTGCTCTGGACAGGGGGCACCCTATTGCTGAGCCCCAGCATTTT. The encoded protein is CSALDRGHPIAEPQHF.

This clonotype occurred a few times. The genes are TRBV12-3 or TRBV12-4 and TRBJ2-3, with TRBD1 identical over 8 bases. V gave up 5 bases and J gave up 13 bases; unmatched junction bases: 11. The CDR3 has 13 residues. The CDR3 loop is CASSLGQGAGEYF. CDR3 coding DNA: TGTGCCAGCAGTCTAGGGCAGGGGGCCGGTGAGTATTTT.

This chain joins TRBV28 and TRBJ1-5; TRBD1 matches at 8 bases. The V and J ends lost 7 bases and 4 bases, in that order; junction bases with no gene match: 9. The length of the CDR3 is 15 residues. Germline V gives CDR1 MDHEN, CDR2 SYDVKM. This CDR3 is CASNLRDRINQPQHF. The CDR3 bases are TGTGCCAGCAACCTCCGGGACAGGATAAATCAGCCCCAGCATTTT.

The chain employs TRBV19 and TRBJ2-1; D could derive from TRBD1 or TRBD2 (5 bases each). Germline V gives CDR1 LNHDA, CDR2 SQIVND (reference sequence). The length of the CDR3 is 14 residues. The V end lost 4 bases, the J end lost 8 bases, and 15 bases lay between the germline ends. Here the CDR3 reads CASSTYRDAYEQFF. The CDR3 nucleotides read TGTGCCAGTAGTACTTATAGGGACGCGTATGAGCAGTTCTTC.

The chain uses TRBV11-2 and TRBJ2-1; D gene unclear. This CDR3 comprises 13 residues. Germline V gene data show CDR1 as SGHAT and CDR2 as FQNNGV. V was shortened by 5 bases and J by 2 bases, with 7 bases between the two germline ends. In nucleotides, the CDR3 is TGTGCCAGCAGCGGGTGGACCTACAATGAGCAGTTCTTC. This codes for CASSGWTYNEQFF.

This clonotype has ten or more counts. The chain carries TRBV7-6 and TRBJ2-7, with D perhaps assigned TRBD1 or TRBD2 (5 bases each). This CDR3 is built from 15 residues. Trimming removed 1 base at V and 3 bases at J, with 13 bases between. Germline CDR1 is SGHVS and CDR2 is FNYEAQ. CDR3 DNA: TGTGCCAGCAGCTTAGGGGACGTCTTAAACTACGAGCAGTACTTC. It encodes CASSLGDVLNYEQYF. Full variable domain (rest looked up from reference TRBV7-6 and TRBJ2-7): GAGVSQSPRYKVTKRGQDVALRCDPISGHVSLYWYRQALGQGPEFLTYFNYEAQQDKSGLPNDRFSAERPEGSISTLTIQRTEQRDSAMYRCASSLGDVLNYEQYFGPGTRLTVT.

The chain employs TRBV25-1 and TRBJ2-1, with 11 bases identical to TRBD2. V lost 8 bases and J lost 10; bases outside the gene matches: 13. The germline gives CDR1 MGHDK, CDR2 SYGVNS. The CDR3 extends over 15 amino acids. The CDR3 nucleotides read TGTGCCAGCTCCTCAGGACTAGCGGGCTACCCGGAGCAGTTCTTC. Amino acid sequence: CASSSGLAGYPEQFF.

The chain uses TRBV28 and TRBJ2-2; tentatively, D is TRBD1 (5 bases). With 7 bases removed from V and 0 bases from J, the gap between germline ends came to 18 bases. Germline V gene lookup returns CDR1 MDHEN and CDR2 SYDVKM. The CDR3 is 17 amino acids. The chain's CDR3 is CASTRSRRGTNTGELFF. The DNA for the CDR3 is TGTGCCAGCACTCGAAGCAGAAGGGGTACGAACACCGGGGAGCTGTTTTTT.

This rearrangement joins TRBV2 to TRBJ2-3, with D perhaps TRBD2 (6 bases). V lost 7 bases and J 1 base, leaving 9 bases between the germline ends. Germline CDR1 is SNHLY and CDR2 is FYNNEI. The CDR3 is 13 residues long. The CDR3 sequence: CASITGGTDTQYF. In DNA, the CDR3 is TGTGCCAGCATTACGGGGGGCACAGATACGCAGTATTTT. The full variable domain, completed using reference TRBV2 and TRBJ2-3, is EPEVTQTPSHQVTQMGQEVILRCVPISNHLYFYWYRQILGQKVEFLVSFYNNEISEKSEIFDDQFSVERPDGSNFTLKIRSTKLEDSAMYFCASITGGTDTQYFGPGTRLTVL.

The chain couples TRBV7-9 to TRBJ2-1; weak D call: TRBD1 (8 bases). Trimming took off 4 bases at V and 6 bases at J, with 19 bases between the two ends. Per the germline V gene, CDR1 is SEHNR and CDR2 is FQNEAQ (reference sequence). This CDR3 is built from 16 residues. The CDR3 DNA sequence: TGTGCCAGCAGCTCGTCGACAGGGGAGGGGGCCAATGAGCAGTTCTTC. Its translation: CASSSSTGEGANEQFF.

This clonotype has just a few counts. CDR3 region: CASSLVSGGTEAFF. The CDR3 DNA is TGTGCCAGCAGCTTAGTTTCAGGTGGGACTGAAGCTTTCTTT. The V call is TRBV11-1, the J call TRBJ1-1; no clear D. In germline, CDR1 is SGHAT, CDR2 FQDESV (reference sequence). The length of the CDR3 is 14 residues. V was pared by 1 base and J by 5 bases, with 11 bases between.

The rearrangement links TRBV19 to TRBJ1-6, with 7 positions matching TRBD1. CDR1 LNHDA and CDR2 SQIVND come from the germline V gene (reference sequence). CDR3 length: 15 residues. Trimming cost V 4 bases and J 8 bases; bases outside gene matches: 8. This chain's CDR3 is CASSTTNRGDSPLHF. CDR3 coding DNA: TGTGCCAGTAGTACCACTAACAGGGGAGATTCACCCCTCCACTTT.

The chain combines TRBV7-4 with TRBJ2-3; the D gene could be TRBD1 or TRBD2 (5 bases each). Trimming took 5 bases from V and 2 from J, leaving 17 bases between them. From germline, CDR1 is SGHVT and CDR2 SQSDAQ. This CDR3 comprises 16 residues. The CDR3 protein is CASSPPGLLDTDTQYF. The CDR3 nucleotides are TGTGCCAGCAGCCCTCCGGGGCTTCTTGACACAGATACGCAGTATTTT. The full variable domain, completed using reference TRBV7-4 and TRBJ2-3, is GAGVSQSPRYKVAKRGRDVALRCDSISGHVTLYWYRQTLGQGSEVLTYSQSDAQRDKSGRPSGRFSAERPERSVSTLKIQRTEQGDSAVYLCASSPPGLLDTDTQYFGPGTRLTVL.

This clonotype occurred a few times. V and J are TRBV10-3 and TRBJ2-5; TRBD2 matches at 8 bases. Trimming cost V 4 bases and J 4 bases; bases outside gene matches: 5. This CDR3 is 14 amino acids long. Germline V gene data show CDR1 as ENHRY and CDR2 as SYGVKD. The chain's CDR3 is CAISGSGGGETQYF. The CDR3 nucleotides are TGTGCCATCAGTGGGAGCGGGGGTGGAGAGACCCAGTACTTC.